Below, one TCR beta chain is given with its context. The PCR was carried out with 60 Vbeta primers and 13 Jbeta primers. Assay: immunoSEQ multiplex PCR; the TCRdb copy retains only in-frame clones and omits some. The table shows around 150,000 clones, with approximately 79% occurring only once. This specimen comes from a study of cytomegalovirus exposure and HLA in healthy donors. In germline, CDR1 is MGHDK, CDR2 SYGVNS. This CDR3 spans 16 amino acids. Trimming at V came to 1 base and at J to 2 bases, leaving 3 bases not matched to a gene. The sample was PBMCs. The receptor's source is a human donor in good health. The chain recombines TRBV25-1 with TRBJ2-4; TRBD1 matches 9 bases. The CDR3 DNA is TGTGCCAGCAGTGAATTCGGGACAGGGTCCAAAAACATTCAGTACTTC. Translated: CASSEFGTGSKNIQYF.